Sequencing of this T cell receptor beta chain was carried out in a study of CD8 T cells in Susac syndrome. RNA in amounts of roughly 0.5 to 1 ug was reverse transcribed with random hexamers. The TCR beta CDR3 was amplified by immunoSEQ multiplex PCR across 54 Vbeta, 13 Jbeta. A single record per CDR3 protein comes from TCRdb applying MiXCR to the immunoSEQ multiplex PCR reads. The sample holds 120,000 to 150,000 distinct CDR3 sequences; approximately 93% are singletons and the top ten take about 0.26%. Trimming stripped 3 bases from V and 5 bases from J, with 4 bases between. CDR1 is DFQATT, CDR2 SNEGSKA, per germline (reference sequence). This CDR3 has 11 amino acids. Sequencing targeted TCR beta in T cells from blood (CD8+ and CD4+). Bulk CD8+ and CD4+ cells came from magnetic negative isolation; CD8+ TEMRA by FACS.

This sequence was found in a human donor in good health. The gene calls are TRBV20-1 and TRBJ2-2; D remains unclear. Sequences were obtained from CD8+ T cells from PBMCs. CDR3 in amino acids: CSARRTGELFF. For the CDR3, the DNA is TGCAGTGCTAGGCGTACCGGGGAGCTGTTTTTT.